The clone carrying this T cell receptor beta chain showed up just a few times. This specimen belongs to a study of blood T cell repertoires in COVID-19. Methods used by the authors: Amplification of reference gene primers was used by the study to estimate nucleated cell counts. Libraries were prepared by immunoSEQ multiplex PCR; TCRdb keeps only in-frame clonotypes and omits some of them. V, J and clone size reflect that table, while D and trimming were determined from the DNA. The table has approximately 210,000 clones, 84% seen once. The CDR3 is 12 amino acids. The germline V gene encodes CDR1 SGHRS and CDR2 YFSETQ. V was trimmed by 4 bases and J by 5 bases, leaving 9 bases between them.

This clonotype was obtained from a woman aged 45-59 years with active or convalescent COVID-19. The chain couples TRBV5-1 to TRBJ2-5; perhaps TRBD1 as D (6 bases). Sample: peripheral blood. The CDR3: CASSQQGETQYF. DNA for the CDR3: TGCGCCAGCAGCCAGCAGGGGGAGACCCAGTACTTC.